These T cell receptor beta chains were read from a single sample in a study of cytomegalovirus exposure and HLA in healthy donors. Some clones are missing from TCRdb's copy, which holds only in-frame ones; the method was immunoSEQ multiplex PCR. The sample records around 63,000 clones, about four fifths being singletons. The sequenced sample was PBMCs. The receptors shown here come from a woman in her twenties or thirties in good health and CMV-seronegative. The CDR3 runs from the conserved cysteine through the conserved F or W. Some rows have no size entry. The others give once, few or many, or a class for an expanded clone.

j_call clone_size v_call cdr3_aa
TRBJ2-7 . TRBV19 CASRPGQGAYEQYF
TRBJ2-7 once TRBV5-1 CASKPTSQSSYEQYF
TRBJ1-2 . TRBV28 CASSPAPGGYTF
TRBJ1-6 . TRBV5-1 CASSLAAGWAPLHF
TRBJ1-3 . TRBV4-2 CASSRKEGGSSGNTIYF
. . TRBV9 CASSVGLAETYEQYF
TRBJ2-3 . TRBV28 CASSLRTSGTSTDTQYF
TRBJ2-5 . TRBV7-8 CASRSGTTQYF
TRBJ2-3 . TRBV11-1 CASGLGGTQRADTQYF
TRBJ1-5 . TRBV4-1 CASSHFPGEYSNQPQHF
TRBJ1-3 few TRBV6-5 CASSETGSGNTIYF
TRBJ2-7 once TRBV7-9 CASSLGGQGDYF
TRBJ1-2 . TRBV9 CASSVGGETGETF
TRBJ1-1 few TRBV15 CATSRLGGTEAFF
TRBJ2-7 . TRBV5-5 CASSQDKGMYF
TRBJ1-2 . TRBV6-5 CASRANRYGYTF
TRBJ1-3 . TRBV7-2 CASTTTAGNTIYF
TRBJ1-3 . TRBV6-4 CAKCTDPRQVRGNTIYF
TRBJ2-5 . TRBV10-2 CASSFLAGGPETQYF
TRBJ2-1 once TRBV27 CASSLFRGLNNEQFF
TRBJ1-4 . TRBV5-6 CASSLRGWGGEKLFF
TRBJ2-5 . TRBV7-2 CASSLDVGGETQYF
TRBJ1-5 once TRBV19 CASSPDRDRSQPQHF
TRBJ1-1 . TRBV6-5 CASSWTGNTEAFF
TRBJ2-1 . TRBV7-2 CASSYDSVSSGYNEQFF
TRBJ1-1 . TRBV27 CASSTYGRTEAFF
TRBJ1-2 . TRBV5-1 CASSLSTDSYGYTF
TRBJ2-3 . TRBV4-1 CASSHPLILAGGQVTQYF
TRBJ1-2 . TRBV12-2 CASRPTTMDRESGYTF
TRBJ2-1 . TRBV27 CASSPLAINEQFF
TRBJ2-5 . TRBV7-2 CASSLDWSTETQYF
TRBJ1-2 . TRBV4-3 CASSQDLRDRGGSGYTF
TRBJ1-5 . TRBV19 CASSITEYSNQPQHF
TRBJ1-1 . TRBV7-2 CASSLRGEAFF
TRBJ1-3 . TRBV13 CASRTGTGGTGNTIYF
TRBJ1-6 once TRBV27 CASSLSTAYRSSYNSPLHF
TRBJ1-2 . TRBV4-3 CASSQGQGGYGYTF
TRBJ2-2 . TRBV7-9 CSSSYPGQGVTGELFF
TRBJ1-2 . TRBV5-1 CASSLDGSNYGCTF
TRBJ2-1 . TRBV4-1 CASSQATSGTSGSEQFF
TRBJ2-3 . TRBV6-5 CASSFTSGAWGDTQYF
TRBJ1-1 few TRBV4-3 CASSQGEIRNTEAFF
TRBJ1-4 . TRBV4-3 CASSRTGWATNEKLFF
TRBJ1-3 . TRBV5-1 CASSRQGTGNTIYF
TRBJ1-3 . TRBV19 CASTPTVASGNTIYF
TRBJ1-6 once TRBV13 CASSLGTGNSLPLHF
TRBJ2-3 . TRBV9 CASSVGGAGGLISTDTQYF
TRBJ2-1 . TRBV4-1 CASSQGLSEQFF
TRBJ1-2 few TRBV5-1 CASSLLGLGYGYTF
TRBJ2-2 . TRBV18 CASSPRTSNTGELFF
TRBJ2-1 . TRBV5-6 CASSRVIYNEQFF
TRBJ1-1 . TRBV7-2 CASSYGQVLMNTEAFF